This TCR beta chain derives from a study of early T cells in non-severe SARS-CoV-2 infection. Overall study context: The authors sequenced bulk RNA from unsorted whole blood, leaving chains unpaired.

This clonotype was seen a handful of times. The antigen is unknown. CDR3 length: 13 amino acids. V was cut by 5 bases and J by 0 bases, with 8 bases left in between. Looked up from germline, CDR1 is SGDLS and CDR2 is YYNGEE. Study results and caveats: Matching results from VDJdb favored anti-spike CD8 responses, leaving private and CD4 specificities undetected.

Unique molecular identifiers were attached to individual cDNA molecules. Using its own MiXCR run on the 5' RACE reads, TCRdb lists one record per CDR3 protein. The sample lists about 98,000 distinct CDR3 sequences; around 13% were seen once. The rearrangement uses TRBV9 and TRBJ1-2, with D possibly being TRBD1 (5 bases). The TCR was taken from an adult who was a healthcare worker with PCR-confirmed SARS-CoV-2 infection or an uninfected control (not recorded which). Sequencing was done on a sample of whole blood. In nucleotides, the CDR3 is TGTGCCAGCAGTGACAGCTCTAACTATGGCTACACCTTC. This codes for CASSDSSNYGYTF.